This T cell receptor beta chain was observed in a study of human T cells and chemical hapten exposure. About the research overall: Patch testing placed 0.01% DPC on the upper back, with readings at 6 days.

Turning to this clonotype: Its cognate antigen is unknown.

Germline values: CDR1 SEHNR, CDR2 FQNEAQ (reference sequence). The J segment lost 1 base and the V segment lost 5 bases, leaving 9 bases of the junction unmatched. This CDR3 has 16 residues. Time point defined: patch test 2, 6 weeks after DPC sensitization. Treatment defined: therapeutic diphenylcyclopropenone sensitization with weekly scalp DPC. From the RACE reads, TCRdb called clonotypes with MiXCR, one entry per CDR3 protein. The sample lists hundreds of thousands of distinct CDR3 sequences; more than 5% were seen once. Study-wide points: Expanded TCRs were compared with controls, and the expanded TCRs formed significantly more large CDR3 similarity clusters.

The material was whole blood, obtained in connection with sensitization to the hapten diphenylcyclopropenone (DPC). The receptor was derived from a woman under 30 with alopecia areata. Some clones in this sample may be carry-over from other donors' samples. This chain connects TRBV7-9 to TRBJ2-3, with TRBD1 matching 7 bases. CDR3 residues: CASSPLTGLGTDTQYF. CDR3 nucleotides: TGTGCCAGCAGCCCTCTGACAGGGCTGGGCACAGATACGCAGTATTTT.